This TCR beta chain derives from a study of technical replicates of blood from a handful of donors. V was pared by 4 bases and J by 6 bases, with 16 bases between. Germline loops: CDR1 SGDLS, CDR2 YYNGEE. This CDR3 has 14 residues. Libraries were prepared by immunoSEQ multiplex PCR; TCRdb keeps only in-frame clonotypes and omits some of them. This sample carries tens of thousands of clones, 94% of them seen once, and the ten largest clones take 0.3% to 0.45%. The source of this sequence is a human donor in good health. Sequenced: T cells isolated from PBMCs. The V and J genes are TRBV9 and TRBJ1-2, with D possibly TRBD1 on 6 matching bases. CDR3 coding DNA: TGTGCCAGCAGCCAACACCAGGGGTTGGATGGCTACACCTTC. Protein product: CASSQHQGLDGYTF.